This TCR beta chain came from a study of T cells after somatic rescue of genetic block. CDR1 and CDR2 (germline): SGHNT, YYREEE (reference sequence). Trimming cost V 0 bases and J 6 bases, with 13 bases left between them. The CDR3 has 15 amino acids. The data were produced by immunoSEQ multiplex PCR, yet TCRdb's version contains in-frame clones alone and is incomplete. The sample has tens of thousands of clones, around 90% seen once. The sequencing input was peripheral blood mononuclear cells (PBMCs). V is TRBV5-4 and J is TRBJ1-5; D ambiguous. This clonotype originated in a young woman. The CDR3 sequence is CASSLGGKRSQPQHF. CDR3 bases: TGTGCCAGCAGCTTGGGTGGGAAGAGAAGTCAGCCCCAGCATTTT.